The 24 T cell receptor beta chains in this list originate from one sample, sequenced in a study of cytomegalovirus exposure and HLA in healthy donors. Sequencing used immunoSEQ multiplex PCR; TCRdb keeps in-frame clones, though not all of them. The sample holds more than 110,000 clones, around 85% seen once. Material: PBMCs. Receptor source: a man younger than 35 in good health and CMV-seronegative.

The chain recombines TRBV5-1 with TRBJ1-4; D remains ambiguous. The ends were cut back, 4 bases at V and 0 bases at J, with 7 bases in the middle. Looked up from germline, CDR1 is SGHRS and CDR2 is YFSETQ. CDR3 length: 14 residues. CDR3 DNA sequence: TGCGCCAGCAGCCCCCGGGCAACTAATGAAAAACTGTTTTTT. It encodes CASSPRATNEKLFF.

V and J are TRBV2 and TRBJ1-1; 7 bases are a match to TRBD1. The germline gives CDR1 SNHLY, CDR2 FYNNEI. V was pared by 10 bases and J by 5 bases, with 16 bases of the junction left unmatched. CDR3 length equals 15 residues. Here the CDR3 DNA reads TGTGCCACGACTGGAGAGCCCAGGGGGAAGACTGAAGCTTTCTTT. Encoded protein: CATTGEPRGKTEAFF.

The chain uses TRBV30 and TRBJ2-7; TRBD2 matches at 12 bases. Trimming at V came to 3 bases and at J to 5 bases, leaving 5 bases not matched to a gene. The germline CDR1 and CDR2 sequences are GTSNPN and SVGIG (reference sequence). This CDR3 comprises 14 residues. CDR3 bases: TGTGCCTGGAGGCAGACTAGCGGGAGAAACGAGCAGTACTTC. Its protein is CAWRQTSGRNEQYF.

The chain links TRBV5-1 to TRBJ1-5; perhaps TRBD1 as D (5 bases). Trimming left V 2 bases short and J 4 bases short, with 13 bases between. The CDR3 loop spans 15 amino acids. CDR1 and CDR2 (germline): SGHRS, YFSETQ. CDR3 in amino acids: CASSFDSTPNQPQHF. The DNA for the CDR3 is TGCGCCAGCAGCTTCGACAGCACACCTAATCAGCCCCAGCATTTT.

V is TRBV28 and J is TRBJ2-5, with 10 bases that match TRBD2. The CDR3 is 15 residues long. The V gene's germline CDR1 is MDHEN and CDR2 SYDVKM. V lost 6 bases and J lost 2; bases outside the gene matches: 6. The CDR3 nucleotides read TGTGCCAGCAGGCGGCTAGCGGGAGTACAAGAGACCCAGTACTTC. Translated, it gives CASRRLAGVQETQYF.

This rearrangement joins TRBV5-6 to TRBJ1-3, with D possibly TRBD1 on 6 matching bases. This CDR3 region has 16 residues. In germline, CDR1 is SGHDT, CDR2 YYEEEE. The V gene lost 0 bases and the J gene lost 1 base, with 11 bases spanning the gap. Here the CDR3 reads CASSLAGGQSGNTIYF. CDR3 coding DNA: TGTGCCAGCAGCTTGGCCGGGGGGCAATCTGGAAACACCATATATTTT. The whole variable domain, filled in from reference TRBV5-6 and TRBJ1-3, reads DAGVTQSPTHLIKTRGQQVTLRCSPKSGHDTVSWYQQALGQGPQFIFQYYEEEERQRGNFPDRFSGHQFPNYSSELNVNALLLGDSALYLCASSLAGGQSGNTIYFGEGSWLTVV.

The chain couples TRBV5-1 to TRBJ1-1, with 12 positions matching TRBD1. The germline V gene encodes CDR1 SGHRS and CDR2 YFSETQ. V shed 4 bases and J 4 bases; nucleotides not matched to a gene: 17. The CDR3 contains 19 residues. Here the CDR3 reads CASSPERDRGPLISTEAFF. The CDR3 DNA is TGCGCCAGCAGCCCAGAAAGGGACAGGGGGCCCCTTATTAGCACTGAAGCTTTCTTT.

This chain links TRBV19 with TRBJ1-5, with 8 positions matching TRBD1. CDR1 LNHDA and CDR2 SQIVND come from the germline V gene (reference sequence). The CDR3 spans 15 residues. Trimming took 5 bases from V and 9 from J; bases not matched to a gene: 12. In nucleotides, the CDR3 is TGTGCCAGTAGTCCCCGAACCGGACAGGGCGGGCCCCAGCATTTT. This sequence encodes CASSPRTGQGGPQHF. Supplemented by reference TRBV19 and TRBJ1-5, the full variable domain reads DGGITQSPKYLFRKEGQNVTLSCEQNLNHDAMYWYRQDPGQGLRLIYYSQIVNDFQKGDIAEGYSVSREKKESFPLTVTSAQKNPTAFYLCASSPRTGQGGPQHFGDGTRLSIL.

The gene calls are TRBV19 and TRBJ1-5, with a tentative D call TRBD1 (6 bases). CDR3 length equals 16 residues. The V gene lost 5 bases and the J gene lost 2 bases, with 16 bases spanning the gap. Germline V gene lookup returns CDR1 LNHDA and CDR2 SQIVND (reference sequence). This CDR3 reads CASSFGPGERNQPQHF. CDR3 in DNA: TGTGCCAGTAGTTTTGGACCAGGGGAGCGCAATCAGCCCCAGCATTTT.

Here the CDR3 reads CASIPGQGVADTQYF. The CDR3 coding sequence is TGTGCCAGCATTCCAGGACAGGGGGTGGCAGATACGCAGTATTTT. The chain couples TRBV6-6 to TRBJ2-3; 10 nucleotides align to TRBD1. The CDR3 loop spans 15 amino acids. CDR1 and CDR2 (germline): MNHNY, SVGAGI (reference sequence). V lost 7 bases, J lost 4 bases, and 8 bases stayed unmatched.

The chain couples TRBV29-1 to TRBJ2-5; 7 positions match TRBD1. This CDR3 comprises 14 residues. CDR1 is SQVTM and CDR2 is ANQGSEA in the germline V gene. Trimming cost V 6 bases and J 4 bases; bases outside gene matches: 11. The CDR3 loop is CSVDDRDHRETQYF. CDR3 in DNA: TGCAGCGTAGACGACAGGGACCACCGAGAGACCCAGTACTTC.

This clone appeared a few times. J is TRBJ1-5 and V is TRBV10-2, with D possibly TRBD1 on 5 matching bases. With 4 bases removed from V and 0 bases from J, the gap between germline ends came to 10 bases. The CDR3 is 15 residues long. In germline, CDR1 is WSHSY, CDR2 SAAADI. For the CDR3, the DNA is TGCGCCAGCAGTGTTACAGGTACTAGCAATCAGCCCCAGCATTTT. This gives the protein CASSVTGTSNQPQHF.

This clone occurred once. V is TRBV5-1 and J is TRBJ2-7, with D possibly being TRBD1 (5 bases). Looked up from germline, CDR1 is SGHRS and CDR2 is YFSETQ. Trimming removed 2 bases from V and 1 base from J, with 7 bases in between. This CDR3 is built from 13 residues. CDR3 sequence reads: CASSFDSSYEQYF. CDR3 sequence (DNA): TGCGCCAGCAGCTTCGACAGTTCCTACGAGCAGTACTTC. Using reference TRBV5-1 and TRBJ2-7 for the parts outside the CDR3, the full variable domain is KAGVTQTPRYLIKTRGQQVTLSCSPISGHRSVSWYQQTPGQGLQFLFEYFSETQRNKGNFPGRFSGRQFSNSRSEMNVSTLELGDSALYLCASSFDSSYEQYFGPGTRLTVT.

V is TRBV5-4 and J is TRBJ2-3; D is perhaps TRBD2 (5 bases). Germline V gene lookup returns CDR1 SGHNT and CDR2 YYREEE (reference sequence). Trimming pared 3 bases from V and 3 bases from J, leaving 8 bases between. This CDR3 is 13 amino acids long. CDR3 sequence: CASSSRGTDTQYF. Here the CDR3 DNA reads TGTGCCAGCAGCTCGAGAGGGACAGATACGCAGTATTTT.

CDR3 loop: CAANSGSSYNEQFF. DNA for the CDR3: TGTGCCGCAAATAGCGGGAGCTCCTACAATGAGCAGTTCTTC. This chain links TRBV19 with TRBJ2-1, with 9 bases identical to TRBD2. Looked up from germline, CDR1 is LNHDA and CDR2 is SQIVND (reference sequence). The CDR3 is made up of 14 amino acids. The ends lost 11 bases at V and 0 bases at J; junction bases unmatched: 5. The entire variable domain, with the rest obtained from reference TRBV19 and TRBJ2-1, is as follows: DGGITQSPKYLFRKEGQNVTLSCEQNLNHDAMYWYRQDPGQGLRLIYYSQIVNDFQKGDIAEGYSVSREKKESFPLTVTSAQKNPTAFYLCAANSGSSYNEQFFGPGTRLTVL.

The V and J genes are TRBV5-8 and TRBJ2-2, with a weak D call TRBD1 (6 bases). CDR1 and CDR2 from the germline V gene are SGHTS and YDEGEE. V was trimmed by 4 bases and J by 1 base, leaving 17 bases between them. The CDR3 loop spans 17 amino acids. CDR3 region: CASSLVFGTMNTGELFF. In DNA form, the CDR3 reads TGTGCCAGCAGCCTTGTCTTCGGGACAATGAACACCGGGGAGCTGTTTTTT. Complete variable domain (other parts from reference TRBV5-8 and TRBJ2-2): EAGVTQSPTHLIKTRGQQATLRCSPISGHTSVYWYQQALGLGLQFLLWYDEGEERNRGNFPPRFSGRQFPNYSSELNVNALELEDSALYLCASSLVFGTMNTGELFFGEGSRLTVL.

V gene TRBV27 combines with J gene TRBJ1-2; D may be TRBD1 (6 bases). This CDR3 has 13 amino acids. Trimming took 6 bases from V and 7 from J, leaving 15 bases between them. Germline assignment: CDR1 MNHEY and CDR2 SMNVEV (reference sequence). CDR3 residues: CASSRKQGSGYTF. In DNA, the CDR3 is TGTGCCAGCAGCCGAAAACAGGGATCTGGCTACACCTTC.

V is TRBV13 and J is TRBJ2-5; TRBD2 agrees at 15 bases. V lost 5 bases and J lost 5; bases outside the gene matches: 12. Germline V lookup: CDR1 PRHDT, CDR2 FYEKMQ (reference sequence). CDR3 length: 18 residues. The DNA for the CDR3 is TGTGCCAGCAGCCCCCGAGGGACTAGCGGGGGGCTGGGGGAGACCCAGTACTTC. This codes for CASSPRGTSGGLGETQYF.

The V gene is TRBV25-1, the J gene TRBJ2-3; TRBD1 agrees at 7 bases. Per germline, CDR1 MGHDK and CDR2 SYGVNS. The CDR3 spans 13 residues. With V trimmed by 6 bases and J by 2 bases, 2 bases remained unmatched. The CDR3 reads CASRDRNTDTQYF. As DNA, the CDR3 is TGTGCCAGCAGGGACAGGAACACAGATACGCAGTATTTT.

This clone was seen only once. The chain recombines TRBV5-1 with TRBJ1-4; D remains unclear. This CDR3 is built from 15 residues. Germline V CDR1 and CDR2: SGHRS, YFSETQ. With 0 bases removed from V and 3 bases from J, the gap between germline ends came to 9 bases. The CDR3 region has the DNA TGCGCCAGCAGCTTGGAGGCAGGCCCTAATGAAAAACTGTTTTTT. Its translation: CASSLEAGPNEKLFF.

This chain joins TRBV10-3 and TRBJ2-7; 7 bases are shared with TRBD2. In germline, CDR1 is ENHRY, CDR2 SYGVKD. There are 14 residues in the CDR3. Germline trimming cut 10 bases from V and 1 base from J; bases unmatched to any gene: 10. In nucleotides, the CDR3 is TGTGCCACAACGGGACTAACGGGGTCCTACGAGCAGTACTTC. It specifies CATTGLTGSYEQYF.

This clone has a handful of counts. The chain combines TRBV7-9 with TRBJ2-2; a possible D gene is TRBD2 (5 bases). Germline CDR1 is SEHNR and CDR2 is FQNEAQ (reference sequence). This CDR3 spans 13 amino acids. Trimming removed 7 bases from V and 10 bases from J, with 16 bases in between. The CDR3 nucleotides are TGTGCCAGCAACTTTGGGCCGCGGGTGGAGCTGTTTTTT. It translates to CASNFGPRVELFF.

V and J are TRBV7-9 and TRBJ2-7, with D perhaps TRBD1 (8 bases). Germline V gene data show CDR1 as SEHNR and CDR2 as FQNEAQ (reference sequence). CDR3 size: 14 residues. Trimming removed 5 bases at V and 4 bases at J, with 15 bases between. The CDR3, as DNA: TGTGCCAGCAGCGCAGCGGGACAGGCATACGAGCAGTACTTC. Residues: CASSAAGQAYEQYF.

This chain connects TRBV25-1 to TRBJ1-1; D is unclear. Germline V gives CDR1 MGHDK, CDR2 SYGVNS. The length of the CDR3 is 12 residues. V lost 3 bases and J 10 bases, leaving 12 bases between the germline ends. The CDR3 DNA follows: TGTGCCAGCAGTGACCCTCCCGCCAGAGCTTTCTTT. Its protein is CASSDPPARAFF. The variable domain in full, with the rest retrieved from reference TRBV25-1 and TRBJ1-1, is EADIYQTPRYLVIGTGKKITLECSQTMGHDKMYWYQQDPGMELHLIHYSYGVNSTEKGDLSSESTVSRIRTEHFPLTLESARPSHTSQYLCASSDPPARAFFGQGTRLTVV.